This entry features one T cell receptor beta chain sequence. The CDR3 covers 17 residues. Germline CDR1 LGHDT, CDR2 YNNKEL (reference sequence). Trimming removed 0 bases from V and 0 bases from J, with 13 bases in between. Next came a second PCR, run for about 7 to 12 cycles, which used a sample-barcoded 5' primer along with a J-beta primer mix. TCRdb used MiXCR to reprocess the 5' RACE reads, holding one entry per CDR3 protein. The data show more than 1.4 million distinct CDR3 sequences, 42% seen once. These data belong to a study of blood T cells in healthy people across ages. The chain combines TRBV3-1 with TRBJ2-3; D possibly corresponds to TRBD2 (6 bases). This clonotype was obtained from a woman aged 18-35 years in good health. Material for sequencing was blood. CDR3 sequence: CASSQDTAGTSTDTQYF. CDR3 sequence (DNA): TGTGCCAGCAGCCAAGATACGGCGGGAACTAGCACAGATACGCAGTATTTT.